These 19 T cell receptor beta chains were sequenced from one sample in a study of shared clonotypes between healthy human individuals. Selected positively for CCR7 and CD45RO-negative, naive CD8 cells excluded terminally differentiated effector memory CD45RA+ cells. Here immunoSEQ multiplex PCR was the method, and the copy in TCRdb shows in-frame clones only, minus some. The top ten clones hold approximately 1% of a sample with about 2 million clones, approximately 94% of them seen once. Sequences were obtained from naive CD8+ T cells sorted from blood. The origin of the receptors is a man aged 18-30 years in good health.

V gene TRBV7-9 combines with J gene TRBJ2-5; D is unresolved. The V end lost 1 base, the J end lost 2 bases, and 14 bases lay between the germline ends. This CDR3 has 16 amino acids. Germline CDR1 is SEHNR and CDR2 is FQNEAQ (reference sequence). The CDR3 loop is CASSLEVLWEQETQYF. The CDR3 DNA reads TGTGCCAGCAGCTTAGAGGTCCTCTGGGAACAAGAGACCCAGTACTTC.

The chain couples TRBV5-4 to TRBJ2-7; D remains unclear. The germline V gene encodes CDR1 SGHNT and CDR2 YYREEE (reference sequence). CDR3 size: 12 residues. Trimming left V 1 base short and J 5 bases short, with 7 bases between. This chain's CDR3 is CASSLWADEQYF. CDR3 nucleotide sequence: TGTGCCAGCAGCTTGTGGGCCGACGAGCAGTACTTC.

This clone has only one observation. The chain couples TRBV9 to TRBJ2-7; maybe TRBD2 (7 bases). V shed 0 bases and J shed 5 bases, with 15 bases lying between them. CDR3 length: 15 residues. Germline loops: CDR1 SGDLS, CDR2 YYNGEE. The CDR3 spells CASSVGPRGADEQYF. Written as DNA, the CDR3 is TGTGCCAGCAGCGTAGGCCCCCGGGGGGCAGACGAGCAGTACTTC.

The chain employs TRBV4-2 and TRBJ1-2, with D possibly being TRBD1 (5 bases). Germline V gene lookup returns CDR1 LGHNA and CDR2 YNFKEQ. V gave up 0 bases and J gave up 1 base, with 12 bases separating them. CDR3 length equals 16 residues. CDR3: CASSQDGRDFNYGYTF. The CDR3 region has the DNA TGTGCCAGCAGCCAAGATGGCAGGGACTTTAACTATGGCTACACCTTC.

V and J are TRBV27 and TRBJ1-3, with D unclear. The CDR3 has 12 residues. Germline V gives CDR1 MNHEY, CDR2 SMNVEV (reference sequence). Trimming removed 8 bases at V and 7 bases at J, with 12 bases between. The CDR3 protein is CASSGDLNTIYF. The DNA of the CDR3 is TGTGCCAGCTCTGGGGATCTGAACACCATATATTTT.

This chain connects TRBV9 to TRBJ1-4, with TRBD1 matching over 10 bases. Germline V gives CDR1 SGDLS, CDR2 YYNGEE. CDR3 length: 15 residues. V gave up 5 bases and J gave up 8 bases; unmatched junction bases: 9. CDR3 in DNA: TGTGCCAGCAGTCCCGTAGGACAGGGGGGCGAAAAACTGTTTTTT. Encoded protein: CASSPVGQGGEKLFF.

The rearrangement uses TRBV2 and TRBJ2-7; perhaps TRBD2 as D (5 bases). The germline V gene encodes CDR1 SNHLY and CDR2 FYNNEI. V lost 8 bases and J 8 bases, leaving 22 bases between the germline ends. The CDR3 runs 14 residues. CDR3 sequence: CASAEDQTNPKQYF. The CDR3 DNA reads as TGTGCCAGCGCGGAGGATCAGACGAATCCCAAGCAGTACTTC.

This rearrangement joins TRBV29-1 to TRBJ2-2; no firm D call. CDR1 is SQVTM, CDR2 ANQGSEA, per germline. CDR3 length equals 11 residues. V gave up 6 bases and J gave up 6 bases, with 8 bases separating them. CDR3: CSVRMSGELFF. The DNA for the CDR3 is TGCAGCGTCCGGATGTCCGGGGAGCTGTTTTTT.

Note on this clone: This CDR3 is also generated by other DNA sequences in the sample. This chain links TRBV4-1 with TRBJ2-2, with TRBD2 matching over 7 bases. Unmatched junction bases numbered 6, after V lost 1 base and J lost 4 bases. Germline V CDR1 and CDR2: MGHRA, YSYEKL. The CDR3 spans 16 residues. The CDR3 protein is CASSQVRGSGTGELFF. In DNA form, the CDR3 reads TGCGCCAGCAGCCAAGTCCGCGGGAGCGGCACCGGGGAGCTGTTTTTT.

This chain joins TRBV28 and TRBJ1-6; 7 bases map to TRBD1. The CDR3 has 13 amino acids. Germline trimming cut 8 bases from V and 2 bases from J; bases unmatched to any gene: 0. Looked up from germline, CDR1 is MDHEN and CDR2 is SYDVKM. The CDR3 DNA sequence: TGTGCCAGCGACAGGGCCTATAATTCACCCCTCCACTTT. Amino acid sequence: CASDRAYNSPLHF.

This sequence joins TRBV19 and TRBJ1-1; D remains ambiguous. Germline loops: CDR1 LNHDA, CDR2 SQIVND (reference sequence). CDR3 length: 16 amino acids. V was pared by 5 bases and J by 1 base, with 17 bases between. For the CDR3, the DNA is TGTGCCAGTAGTCCCCCTCCGACCGTCGAGAACACTGAAGCTTTCTTT. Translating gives CASSPPPTVENTEAFF.

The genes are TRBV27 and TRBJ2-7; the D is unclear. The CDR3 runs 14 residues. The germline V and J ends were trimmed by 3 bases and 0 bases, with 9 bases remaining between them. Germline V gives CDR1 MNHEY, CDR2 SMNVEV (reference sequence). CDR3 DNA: TGTGCCAGCAGTTTGACCCCGGTCTCCTACGAGCAGTACTTC. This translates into CASSLTPVSYEQYF.

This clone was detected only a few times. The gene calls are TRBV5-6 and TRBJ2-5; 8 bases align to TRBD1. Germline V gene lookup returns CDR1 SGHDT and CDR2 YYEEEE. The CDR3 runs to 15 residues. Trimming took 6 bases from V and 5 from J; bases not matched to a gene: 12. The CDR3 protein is CASTNGQGMGETQYF. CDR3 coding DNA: TGTGCCAGCACCAATGGACAGGGCATGGGTGAGACCCAGTACTTC. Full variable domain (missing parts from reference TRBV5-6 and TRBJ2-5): DAGVTQSPTHLIKTRGQQVTLRCSPKSGHDTVSWYQQALGQGPQFIFQYYEEEERQRGNFPDRFSGHQFPNYSSELNVNALLLGDSALYLCASTNGQGMGETQYFGPGTRLLVL.

CDR3 nucleotide sequence: TGTGCCAGCAGCCACCTCATCCCCGGACAGGCCTCCTACGAGCAGTACTTC. Translating it yields CASSHLIPGQASYEQYF. The chain is built from TRBV7-6 and TRBJ2-7, with 7 bases fitting TRBD1. This CDR3 has 17 residues. Germline CDR1 SGHVS, CDR2 FNYEAQ. V shed 5 bases and J 0 bases; nucleotides not matched to a gene: 13.

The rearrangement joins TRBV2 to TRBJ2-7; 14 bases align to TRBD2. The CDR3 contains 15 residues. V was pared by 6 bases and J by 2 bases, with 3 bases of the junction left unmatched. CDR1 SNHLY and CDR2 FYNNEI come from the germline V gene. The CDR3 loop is CASRGTSGSPYEQYF. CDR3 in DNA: TGTGCCAGCAGGGGGACTAGCGGGAGTCCCTACGAGCAGTACTTC.

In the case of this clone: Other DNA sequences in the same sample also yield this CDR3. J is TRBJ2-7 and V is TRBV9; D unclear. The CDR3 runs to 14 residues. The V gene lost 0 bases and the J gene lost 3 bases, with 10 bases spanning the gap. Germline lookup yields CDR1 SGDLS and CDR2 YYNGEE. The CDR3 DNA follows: TGTGCCAGCAGCGTAGAGGGCGGAGTCTACGAGCAGTACTTC. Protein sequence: CASSVEGGVYEQYF.

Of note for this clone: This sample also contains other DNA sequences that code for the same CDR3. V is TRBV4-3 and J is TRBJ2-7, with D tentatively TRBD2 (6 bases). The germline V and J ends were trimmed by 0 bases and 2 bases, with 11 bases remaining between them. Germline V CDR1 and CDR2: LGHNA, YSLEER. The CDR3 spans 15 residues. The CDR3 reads CASSQDQGGTYEQYF. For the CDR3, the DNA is TGCGCCAGCAGCCAAGATCAGGGCGGGACCTACGAGCAGTACTTC.

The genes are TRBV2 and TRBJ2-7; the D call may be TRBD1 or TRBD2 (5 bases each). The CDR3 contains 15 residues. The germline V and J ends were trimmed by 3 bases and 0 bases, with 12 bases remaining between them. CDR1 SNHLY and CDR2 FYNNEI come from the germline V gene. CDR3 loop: CASSDGAGSSYEQYF. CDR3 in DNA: TGTGCCAGCAGTGATGGGGCAGGGAGCTCCTACGAGCAGTACTTC.

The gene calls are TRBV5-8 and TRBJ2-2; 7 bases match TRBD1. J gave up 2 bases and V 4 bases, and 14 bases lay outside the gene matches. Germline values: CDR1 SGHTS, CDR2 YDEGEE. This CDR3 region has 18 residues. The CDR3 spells CASSRHGQDIHNTGELFF. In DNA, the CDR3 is TGTGCCAGCAGCCGCCATGGACAGGATATTCATAACACCGGGGAGCTGTTTTTT.